These 28 T cell receptor beta chains were all obtained from the same sample, sequenced in a study of blood T cells in healthy people across ages. It was with a sample-barcoded 5' primer and a J-beta primer mix that a second PCR of roughly 7 to 12 cycles was run. TCRdb ran MiXCR on the 5' RACE reads and lists one entry per CDR3 protein. The data contain some 1.1 million distinct CDR3 sequences, approximately 38% of them singletons. The sequencing sample was made of blood. These receptors all stem from a man younger than 35 in good health.

This clonotype was picked up a small number of times. The genes are TRBV2 and TRBJ2-1, with D tentatively TRBD2 (5 bases). Deletions cut 3 bases from V and 5 bases from J, with 14 bases between. This CDR3 is built from 15 residues. From germline, CDR1 is SNHLY and CDR2 FYNNEI. The CDR3 reads CASSETTSSNNEQFF. CDR3 DNA sequence: TGTGCCAGCAGTGAGACTACCTCGTCCAACAATGAGCAGTTCTTC.

This clonotype was counted between two and nine times. The rearrangement uses TRBV5-6 and TRBJ1-2; 7 bases line up with TRBD1. Germline CDR1 reads SGHDT; CDR2 reads YYEEEE. V lost 0 bases, J lost 5 bases, and 7 bases stayed unmatched. The CDR3 sequence is 15 residues long. The CDR3 reads CASSLGTGGRYGYTF. CDR3 nucleotide sequence: TGTGCCAGCAGCTTGGGGACAGGAGGTCGGTATGGCTACACCTTC.

As concerns this clonotype: At one end, the junction sequence differs from germline, possibly due to a read error. The rearrangement uses TRBV3-1 and TRBJ1-1, with 9 bases identical to TRBD1. Germline V gene lookup returns CDR1 LGHDT and CDR2 YNNKEL (reference sequence). The CDR3 totals 13 residues. The CDR3 is CANSPGQGTEAFF. The CDR3, as DNA: TGTGCCAACAGCCCGGGACAGGGAACTGAAGCTTTCTTT.

The table lists this clonotype with many counts. The chain employs TRBV5-8 and TRBJ1-2, with D perhaps TRBD1 (6 bases). Germline values: CDR1 SGHTS, CDR2 YDEGEE. The CDR3 extends over 13 amino acids. Trimming shortened V by 3 bases and J by 5 bases, and 11 bases separated the two germline ends. CDR3: CASSSTGTYGYTF. DNA for the CDR3: TGTGCCAGCAGCTCAACCGGGACATATGGCTACACCTTC.

This clonotype was counted between two and nine times. V gene TRBV7-2 combines with J gene TRBJ1-2; no firm D call. V lost 1 base, J lost 4 bases, and 13 bases lay in between. CDR1 SGHTA and CDR2 FQGNSA come from the germline V gene. The length of the CDR3 is 15 residues. The CDR3 spells CASSLDRRSFYGYTF. The CDR3 nucleotides read TGTGCCAGCAGCTTAGACAGAAGGAGCTTCTATGGCTACACCTTC.

In this sample, this clonotype turned up a few times. DNA of the CDR3: TGTGCCAGCAGCTCCAATCTAGCGGGGGGAGGGAATGAGCAGTTCTTC. Its protein is CASSSNLAGGGNEQFF. The V gene is TRBV7-3, the J gene TRBJ2-1; 11 nucleotides align to TRBD2. V lost 4 bases and J lost 7; bases outside the gene matches: 9. The CDR3 spans 16 residues. Germline assignment: CDR1 SGHTA and CDR2 FQGTGA.

The chain has TRBV10-2 and TRBJ2-3; 11 bases match TRBD2. The CDR3 runs 18 residues. V was clipped by 7 bases and J by 3 bases; unmatched bases: 15. Germline V gives CDR1 WSHSY, CDR2 SAAADI. The CDR3 DNA is TGCGCCAGCACTCGAACTACTAGCGGGGGTCCCCGGACAGATACGCAGTATTTT. Its translation is CASTRTTSGGPRTDTQYF.

This chain connects TRBV3-1 to TRBJ1-2; D is possibly TRBD1 (5 bases). Trimming removed 6 bases from V and 5 bases from J, with 16 bases in between. The germline V gene encodes CDR1 LGHDT and CDR2 YNNKEL (reference sequence). The CDR3 runs 14 residues. CDR3 sequence reads: CASSTPGGKYGYTF. In DNA form, the CDR3 reads TGTGCCAGCAGTACACCCGGGGGAAAGTATGGCTACACCTTC. The full variable domain, completed using reference TRBV3-1 and TRBJ1-2, is DTAVSQTPKYLVTQMGNDKSIKCEQNLGHDTMYWYKQDSKKFLKIMFSYNNKELIINETVPNRFSPKSPDKAHLNLHINSLELGDSAVYFCASSTPGGKYGYTFGSGTRLTVV.

The J gene is TRBJ1-6, the V gene TRBV27, with D tentatively TRBD1 (6 bases). Germline V gene sequence: CDR1 MNHEY, CDR2 SMNVEV (reference sequence). Trimming cost V 5 bases and J 6 bases, with 11 bases left between them. The CDR3 extends over 14 amino acids. The CDR3 region has the DNA TGTGCCAGCAGTACAGGGTTGAGTAATTCACCCCTCCACTTT. Its protein is CASSTGLSNSPLHF.

The J gene is TRBJ1-6, the V gene TRBV11-2, with 9 bases identical to TRBD1. This CDR3 region has 15 residues. After removal of 2 bases from V and 10 bases from J, the junction contained 6 bases not matched to a gene. From germline, CDR1 is SGHAT and CDR2 FQNNGV. The CDR3 DNA reads TGTGCCAGCAGCTTATCGGGACAGGGACCCTCACCCCTCCACTTT. It encodes CASSLSGQGPSPLHF.

V is TRBV5-1 and J is TRBJ2-2; possibly TRBD1 for D (5 bases). The CDR3 covers 15 residues. V lost 4 bases and J 1 base, leaving 11 bases between the germline ends. The germline CDR1 and CDR2 sequences are SGHRS and YFSETQ. The DNA of the CDR3 is TGCGCCAGCAGCAAGGACGGACAGAACACCGGGGAGCTGTTTTTT. This translates into CASSKDGQNTGELFF.

The chain recombines TRBV10-3 with TRBJ2-1, with D possibly matching TRBD2 (6 bases). Germline V CDR1 and CDR2: ENHRY, SYGVKD. The CDR3 covers 18 residues. V was clipped by 0 bases and J by 4 bases, with 19 bases between them. The DNA for the CDR3 is TGTGCCATCAGTGAGTCTGGTAGCGGCTTAAGTTGGTACAATGAGCAGTTCTTC. Its protein product is CAISESGSGLSWYNEQFF.

This clonotype occurred a few times. The chain links TRBV20-1 to TRBJ2-1, with D perhaps TRBD2 (6 bases). The CDR3 runs to 14 residues. V lost 2 bases, J lost 7 bases, and 15 bases lay in between. CDR1 and CDR2 (germline): DFQATT, SNEGSKA (reference sequence). The CDR3 spells CSARPVTSTNEQFF. In DNA, the CDR3 is TGCAGTGCTAGACCGGTAACTAGCACGAATGAGCAGTTCTTC.

This clonotype was counted at least ten times. The chain joins TRBV20-1 to TRBJ2-3, with 10 nucleotides matching TRBD2. The germline CDR1 and CDR2 sequences are DFQATT and SNEGSKA (reference sequence). Germline trimming cut 6 bases from V and 0 bases from J; bases unmatched to any gene: 15. The CDR3 is 18 residues long. The CDR3 reads CSASPLAGRTTSTDTQYF. CDR3 DNA: TGCAGTGCCTCACCACTAGCGGGGAGGACTACTAGCACAGATACGCAGTATTTT.

This clonotype was seen a handful of times. The CDR3 nucleotides read TGTGCCAGCAGGACGACAGCAACTAATGAAAAACTGTTTTTT. Translated, it gives CASRTTATNEKLFF. The V and J genes are TRBV2 and TRBJ1-4; tentatively, D is TRBD1 (5 bases). The V end lost 6 bases, the J end lost 0 bases, and 8 bases lay between the germline ends. Germline-derived CDR1 and CDR2 are SNHLY and FYNNEI. This CDR3 has 14 amino acids. Based on the CDR3 plus reference TRBV2 and TRBJ1-4, the full variable domain is EPEVTQTPSHQVTQMGQEVILRCVPISNHLYFYWYRQILGQKVEFLVSFYNNEISEKSEIFDDQFSVERPDGSNFTLKIRSTKLEDSAMYFCASRTTATNEKLFFGSGTQLSVL.

This clonotype was observed a handful of times. The V and J genes are TRBV5-1 and TRBJ2-3; 8 nucleotides agree with TRBD2. CDR1 SGHRS and CDR2 YFSETQ come from the germline V gene. CDR3 size: 17 residues. Trimming removed 5 bases from V and 2 bases from J; junction bases left unmatched: 13. This chain's CDR3 is CASRPARRGVHTDTQYF. In nucleotides, the CDR3 is TGCGCCAGCAGACCCGCTAGGCGGGGGGTGCACACAGATACGCAGTATTTT.

This clonotype was seen only once. The J gene is TRBJ2-3, the V gene TRBV12-3 or TRBV12-4, with a tentative D call TRBD2 (5 bases). This CDR3 spans 16 amino acids. V gave up 3 bases and J gave up 0 bases, with 13 bases separating them. The CDR3 DNA reads as TGTGCCAGCAGTTTTAGGAGCGGCATGAGCACAGATACGCAGTATTTT. Translated, it gives CASSFRSGMSTDTQYF.

This clonotype has a handful of counts. The chain carries TRBV9 and TRBJ1-2; D might be TRBD1 (6 bases). Germline CDR1 SGDLS, CDR2 YYNGEE. The CDR3 covers 17 residues. V dropped 0 bases and J dropped 3 bases, with 18 bases sitting between them. In nucleotides, the CDR3 is TGTGCCAGCAGCGTAGAAGGCGACAGGCAGGAAGACTATGGCTACACCTTC. Translating it yields CASSVEGDRQEDYGYTF.

The chain combines TRBV27 with TRBJ1-1, with TRBD1 as a possible D gene (5 bases). Germline CDR1 MNHEY, CDR2 SMNVEV (reference sequence). This CDR3 is built from 13 residues. V was pared by 8 bases and J by 0 bases, with 10 bases between. CDR3 nucleotides: TGTGCCAGCCAGCCGGGGCTGAACACTGAAGCTTTCTTT. Protein product: CASQPGLNTEAFF.

The chain couples TRBV20-1 to TRBJ2-6, with TRBD1 matching 8 bases. Germline V gene data show CDR1 as DFQATT and CDR2 as SNEGSKA (reference sequence). The CDR3 sequence is 18 residues long. The ends lost 6 bases at V and 2 bases at J; junction bases unmatched: 15. The CDR3 DNA sequence: TGCAGTGCAGCTGGCTTGGACAGGGAGACTCCTGGGGCCAACGTCCTGACTTTC. Translation: CSAAGLDRETPGANVLTF.

Details on this clonotype: Compared with germline, one end of the junction differs, possibly owing to a read error. CDR3 residues: CASSLAQASENLFF. CDR3 bases: TGTGCCAGCAGCTTGGCCCAGGCGAGCGAAAACCTGTTTTTT. The genes are TRBV11-2 and TRBJ1-4; D is uncertain. Germline V gene data show CDR1 as SGHAT and CDR2 as FQNNGV. This CDR3 region has 14 residues.

J is TRBJ2-4 and V is TRBV6-2 or TRBV6-3; 7 bases are a match to TRBD2. The J call may be faulty, since TRBJ2-7 better matches the DNA end. The CDR3 contains 15 residues. Germline V gene sequence: CDR1 MNHEY, CDR2 SVGEGT. Written as DNA, the CDR3 is TGTGCCAGCAGTTACCCCGGAGCGGGGAGTCACGAGCAGTACTTC. Encoded protein: CASSYPGAGSHEQYF.

The V gene is TRBV7-2, the J gene TRBJ1-5, with no clear D. There are 16 residues in the CDR3. V lost 0 bases to trimming and J lost 0 bases, with 9 bases between them. Per the germline V gene, CDR1 is SGHTA and CDR2 is FQGNSA. CDR3 nucleotides: TGTGCCAGCAGCTTAGCCAGTCCGTATAGCAATCAGCCCCAGCATTTT. Translating it yields CASSLASPYSNQPQHF.

V gene TRBV4-3 combines with J gene TRBJ1-3, with D uncertain. Germline V gene sequence: CDR1 LGHNA, CDR2 YSLEER. CDR3 length: 13 amino acids. Trimming left V 0 bases short and J 8 bases short, with 8 bases between. The CDR3 DNA sequence: TGCGCCAGCAGCCAAGAAAGGCTAGACACCATATATTTT. This translates into CASSQERLDTIYF.

The J gene is TRBJ2-1, the V gene TRBV30, with D possibly matching TRBD1 (5 bases). V shed 0 bases and J shed 8 bases, with 8 bases lying between them. CDR1 is GTSNPN and CDR2 is SVGIG in the germline V gene (reference sequence). The CDR3 consists of 12 residues. The CDR3 spells CAWSVQDDEQFF. The CDR3 DNA reads as TGTGCCTGGAGTGTACAGGATGATGAGCAGTTCTTC. The full variable domain, its missing parts supplied by reference TRBV30 and TRBJ2-1, is SQTIHQWPATLVQPVGSPLSLECTVEGTSNPNLYWYRQAAGRGLQLLFYSVGIGQISSEVPQNLSASRPQDRQFILSSKKLLLSDSGFYLCAWSVQDDEQFFGPGTRLTVL.

The CDR3 region has the DNA TGTGCCAGCAGCCCTTCGGGACCTAGCACAGATACGCAGTATTTT. Its translation: CASSPSGPSTDTQYF. The chain combines TRBV7-2 with TRBJ2-3; D tentatively reads TRBD1 or TRBD2 (5 bases each). Trimming removed 5 bases from V and 0 bases from J, with 12 bases in between. This CDR3 spans 15 amino acids. CDR1 and CDR2 from the germline V gene are SGHTA and FQGNSA. Looking up the rest from reference TRBV7-2 and TRBJ2-3 gives the full variable domain: GAGVSQSPSNKVTEKGKDVELRCDPISGHTALYWYRQSLGQGLEFLIYFQGNSAPDKSGLPSDRFSAERTGGSVSTLTIQRTQQEDSAVYLCASSPSGPSTDTQYFGPGTRLTVL.

The chain combines TRBV7-8 with TRBJ2-1, with 7 bases that match TRBD1. The DNA end is more similar to TRBJ2-7, so the J call may be wrong. Germline V CDR1 and CDR2: SGHVS, FQNEAQ. CDR3 length equals 15 residues. DNA of the CDR3: TGTGCCAGCAGCCCATCGACAGGGTTCTACAATGAGCAGTACTTC. Translated: CASSPSTGFYNEQYF.

In this sample, this clonotype turned up a few times. The V gene is TRBV7-9, the J gene TRBJ2-7; D gene unclear. Trimming took 5 bases from V and 0 from J, leaving 8 bases between them. Germline lookup yields CDR1 SEHNR and CDR2 FQNEAQ (reference sequence). CDR3 length: 13 amino acids. CDR3 nucleotide sequence: TGTGCCAGCAGCGTGACGTTCTCCTACGAGCAGTACTTC. It encodes CASSVTFSYEQYF.